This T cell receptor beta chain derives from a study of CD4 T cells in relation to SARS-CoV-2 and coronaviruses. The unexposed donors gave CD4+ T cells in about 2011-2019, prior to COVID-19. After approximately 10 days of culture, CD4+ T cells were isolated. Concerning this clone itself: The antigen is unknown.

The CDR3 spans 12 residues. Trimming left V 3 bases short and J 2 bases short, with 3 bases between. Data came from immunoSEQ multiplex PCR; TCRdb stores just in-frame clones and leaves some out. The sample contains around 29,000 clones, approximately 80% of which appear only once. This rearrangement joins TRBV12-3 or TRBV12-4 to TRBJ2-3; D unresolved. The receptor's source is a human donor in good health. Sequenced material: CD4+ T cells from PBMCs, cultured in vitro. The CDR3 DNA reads TGTGCCAGCAGTTTCCACACAGATACGCAGTATTTT. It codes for CASSFHTDTQYF.